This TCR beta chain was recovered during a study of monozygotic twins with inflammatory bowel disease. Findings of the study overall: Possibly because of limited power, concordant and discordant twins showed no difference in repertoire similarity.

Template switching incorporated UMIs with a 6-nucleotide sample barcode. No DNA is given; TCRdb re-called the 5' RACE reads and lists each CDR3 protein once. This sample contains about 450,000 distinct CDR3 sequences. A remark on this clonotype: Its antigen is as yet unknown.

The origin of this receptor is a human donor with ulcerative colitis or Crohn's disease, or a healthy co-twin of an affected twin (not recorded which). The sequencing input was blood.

CDR3 amino acids: CASSAKVASSYNEQFF. The V and J genes are TRBV5-1 and TRBJ2-1. Germline lookup yields CDR1 SGHRS and CDR2 YFSETQ. The CDR3 spans 16 residues.